This TCR beta chain comes out of a study of human T cells and chemical hapten exposure. This clonotype has ten or more counts. The V end was cut by 3 bases, the J end by 9 bases, with 6 bases between. The CDR3 extends over 11 amino acids. The germline V gene encodes CDR1 MNHEY and CDR2 SVGEGT. Authors' data handling: Sampled TCR counts reached a median of approximately 93,000 per sample, with values ranging from roughly 23,224 to 690,600. Each CDR3 protein is one row after TCRdb ran MiXCR on the RACE reads. These V and J calls originate from TCRdb's pipeline instead of the authors' own analysis. The sample has approximately 82,000 distinct CDR3 sequences; 6% to 8.5% are singletons. Time point denoted: patch test 2, 6 weeks after DPC sensitization. Indicated treatment: therapeutic diphenylcyclopropenone sensitization with weekly scalp DPC.

The receptor was derived from a woman aged 30 to 39 with alopecia areata. Some clones in this sample may be carry-over from other donors' samples. The sequencing used whole blood, collected in connection with sensitization to the hapten diphenylcyclopropenone (DPC). The genes are TRBV6-2 or TRBV6-3 and TRBJ2-1, with D uncertain. CDR3 loop: CASSYYLEQFF. DNA of the CDR3: TGTGCCAGCAGTTATTATCTTGAGCAGTTCTTC.